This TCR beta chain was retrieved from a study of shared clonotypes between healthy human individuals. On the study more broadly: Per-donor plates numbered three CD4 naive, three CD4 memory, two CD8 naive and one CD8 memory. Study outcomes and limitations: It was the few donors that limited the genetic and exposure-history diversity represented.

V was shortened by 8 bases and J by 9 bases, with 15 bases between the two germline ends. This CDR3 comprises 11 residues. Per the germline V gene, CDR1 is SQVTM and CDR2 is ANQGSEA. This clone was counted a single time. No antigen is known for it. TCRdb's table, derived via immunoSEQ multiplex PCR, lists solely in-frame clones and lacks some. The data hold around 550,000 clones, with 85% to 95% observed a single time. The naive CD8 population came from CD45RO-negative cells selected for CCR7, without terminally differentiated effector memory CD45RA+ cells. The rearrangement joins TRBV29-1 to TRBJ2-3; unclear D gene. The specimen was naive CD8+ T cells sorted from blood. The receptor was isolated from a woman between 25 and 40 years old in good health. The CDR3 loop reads CSPTPQATQYF. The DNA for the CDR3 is TGCAGCCCCACCCCGCAGGCAACGCAGTATTTT.